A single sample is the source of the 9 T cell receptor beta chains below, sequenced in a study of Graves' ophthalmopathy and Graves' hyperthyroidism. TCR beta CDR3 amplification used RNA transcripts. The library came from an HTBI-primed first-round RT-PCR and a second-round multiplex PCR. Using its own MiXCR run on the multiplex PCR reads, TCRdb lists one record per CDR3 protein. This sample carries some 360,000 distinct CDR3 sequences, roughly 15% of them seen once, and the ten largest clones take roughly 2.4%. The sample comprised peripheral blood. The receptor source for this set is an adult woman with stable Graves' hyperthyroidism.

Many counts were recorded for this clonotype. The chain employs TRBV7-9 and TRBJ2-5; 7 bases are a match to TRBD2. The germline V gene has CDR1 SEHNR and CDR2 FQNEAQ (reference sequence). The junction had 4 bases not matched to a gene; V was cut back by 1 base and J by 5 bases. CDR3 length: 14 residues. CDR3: CASSLGLAGETQYF. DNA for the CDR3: TGTGCCAGCAGCTTAGGACTAGCCGGGGAGACCCAGTACTTC.

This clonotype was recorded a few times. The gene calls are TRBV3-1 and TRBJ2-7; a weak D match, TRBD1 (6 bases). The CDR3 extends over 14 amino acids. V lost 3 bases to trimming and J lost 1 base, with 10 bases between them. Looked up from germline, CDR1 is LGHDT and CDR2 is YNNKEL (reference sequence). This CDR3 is CASSHADRSYEQYF. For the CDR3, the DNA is TGTGCCAGCAGCCACGCGGACAGATCCTACGAGCAGTACTTC.

In DNA, the CDR3 is TGTGCCAGCAGTCCTCTCCGAACCGGGACAGGGGCCCTGAACACTGAAGCTTTCTTT. Encoded protein: CASSPLRTGTGALNTEAFF. The chain links TRBV6-2 or TRBV6-3 to TRBJ1-1, with 10 bases matching TRBD1. The CDR3 is made up of 19 amino acids. The germline V gene encodes CDR1 MNHEY and CDR2 SVGEGT. The V segment lost 5 bases and the J segment 0 bases; nucleotides outside the gene matches: 15.

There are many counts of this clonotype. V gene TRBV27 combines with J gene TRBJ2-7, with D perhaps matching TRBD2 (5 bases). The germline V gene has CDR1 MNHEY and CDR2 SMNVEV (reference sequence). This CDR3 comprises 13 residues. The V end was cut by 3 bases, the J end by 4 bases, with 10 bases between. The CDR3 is CASSLTIKYEQYF. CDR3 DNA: TGTGCCAGCAGTTTGACTATAAAATACGAGCAGTACTTC.

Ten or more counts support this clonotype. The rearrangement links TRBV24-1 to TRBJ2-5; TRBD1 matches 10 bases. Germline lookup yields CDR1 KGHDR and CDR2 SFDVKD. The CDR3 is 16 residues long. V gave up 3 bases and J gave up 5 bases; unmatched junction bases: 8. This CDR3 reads CATSDGGTGAWETQYF. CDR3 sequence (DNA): TGTGCCACCAGTGATGGGGGGACAGGGGCGTGGGAGACCCAGTACTTC.

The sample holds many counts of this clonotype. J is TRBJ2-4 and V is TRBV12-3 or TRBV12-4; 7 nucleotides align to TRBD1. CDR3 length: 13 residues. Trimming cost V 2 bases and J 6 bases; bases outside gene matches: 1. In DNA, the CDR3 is TGTGCCAGCAGTTTATCAGGGGGAAACATTCAGTACTTC. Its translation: CASSLSGGNIQYF.

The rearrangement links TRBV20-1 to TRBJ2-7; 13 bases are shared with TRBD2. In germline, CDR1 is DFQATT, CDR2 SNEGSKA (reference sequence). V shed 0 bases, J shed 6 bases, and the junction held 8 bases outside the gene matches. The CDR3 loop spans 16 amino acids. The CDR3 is CSARDPGTSGEVEQYF. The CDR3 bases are TGCAGTGCTAGAGATCCCGGGACTAGCGGGGAGGTCGAGCAGTACTTC.

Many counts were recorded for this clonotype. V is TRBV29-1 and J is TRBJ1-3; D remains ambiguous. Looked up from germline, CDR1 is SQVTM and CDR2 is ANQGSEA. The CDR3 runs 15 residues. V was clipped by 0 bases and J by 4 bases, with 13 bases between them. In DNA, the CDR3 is TGCAGCGTTGAAGAGCCACGCCTGGAAGGAAACACCATATATTTT. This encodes CSVEEPRLEGNTIYF.

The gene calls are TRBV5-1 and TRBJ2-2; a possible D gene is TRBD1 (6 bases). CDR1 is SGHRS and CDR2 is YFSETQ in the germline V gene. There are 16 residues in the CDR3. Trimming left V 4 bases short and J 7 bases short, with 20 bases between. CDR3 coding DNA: TGCGCCAGCAGCCGCCAAACAGGGAATCAGTACGGGGAGCTGTTTTTT. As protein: CASSRQTGNQYGELFF.